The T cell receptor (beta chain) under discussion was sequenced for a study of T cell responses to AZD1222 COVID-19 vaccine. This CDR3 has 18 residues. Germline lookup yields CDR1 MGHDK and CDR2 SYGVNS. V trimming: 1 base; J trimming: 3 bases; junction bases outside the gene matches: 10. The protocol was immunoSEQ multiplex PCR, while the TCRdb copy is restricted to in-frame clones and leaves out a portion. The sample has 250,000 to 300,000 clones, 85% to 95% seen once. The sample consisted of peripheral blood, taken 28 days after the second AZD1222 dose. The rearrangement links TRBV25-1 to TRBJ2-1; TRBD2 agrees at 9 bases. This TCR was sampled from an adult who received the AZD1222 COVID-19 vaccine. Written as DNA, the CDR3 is TGTGCCAGCAGTGAATCATGGGGTAGCGGGAGCAACTACAATGAGCAGTTCTTC. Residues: CASSESWGSGSNYNEQFF.